This T cell receptor (beta chain) was recorded in a study of T cells in Graves' hyperthyroidism and ophthalmopathy. Amplification yielded TCR beta CDR3 regions, with RNA transcripts as the source. The primer set for the first-round RT-PCR of the TCR CDR3 was HTBI. Each CDR3 protein is one row after TCRdb ran MiXCR on the multiplex PCR reads. The sample shows 640,000 or so distinct CDR3 sequences, 14% of them seen only once. In its sample, this clonotype was seen a few times. The antigen is undetermined. Overall study findings and caveats: Most thyroid clonotypes expanded above 0.001 appeared in blood too.

Cells are PBMCs isolated from about 10 ml of fresh blood. Germline values: CDR1 SGHNT, CDR2 YENEEA. V dropped 5 bases and J dropped 0; count of bases not matched to a gene: 7. The CDR3 has 17 amino acids. V is TRBV11-3 and J is TRBJ2-4; 10 nucleotides align to TRBD2. This TCR was recovered from a young woman with Graves' ophthalmopathy. The sequencing sample was made of blood. The CDR3 DNA reads TGTGCCAGCAGCGAAACTAGCGGGACCCTAGCCAAAAACATTCAGTACTTC. Translation: CASSETSGTLAKNIQYF.